This TCR beta chain was sequenced in a study of T cells in Graves' hyperthyroidism and ophthalmopathy (dated by TCRdb to about 2019). Regarding the research as a whole: Peripheral blood was sampled at the time of initial diagnosis, prior to any treatment. To identify TCR V-J signatures that set the groups apart, the researchers used a discovery cohort of more than 95 patients, made up of around 40 with Graves' ophthalmopathy and about 60 with stable Graves' hyperthyroidism. Prospective prediction of ophthalmopathy was tested in an independent validation cohort consisting of 18 hyperthyroidism patients and around 17 patients who later progressed to ophthalmopathy. The 100 discovery patients were randomly split 7:3 into training and test sets. In about 6 Graves' hyperthyroidism patients, the study also compared T-cell repertoires from thyroid tissue with T-cell repertoires from blood. Following sampling, methimazole starting at 30 mg daily was given to hyperthyroidism patients, and high-dose intravenous methylprednisolone was given to ophthalmopathy patients. According to the paper, TCR Vbeta CDR3 sequencing was carried out on some 130 peripheral blood samples, which came from 40 to 45 ophthalmopathy, 75 to 80 hyperthyroidism and approximately 17 progressor patients.

TCR beta CDR3 regions were amplified from RNA transcripts. A first-round RT-PCR of the TCR CDR3 used the HTBI primer set with the Qiagen OneStep RT-PCR kit. Libraries were constructed in a second round of multiplex PCR, after which size selection and purification were performed. Libraries were sequenced paired-end with 100 bp reads on an Illumina HiSeq2000. The study's own analysis went as follows. SOAPnuke was used to process the raw data, with reads discarded if the reads contained adapters or uncalled bases, had a mean Phred below 15, or lacked an exact constant-primer or identifier match. COPE v1.2.5 was used to merge the high-quality paired reads, and each unique nucleotide sequence was defined as a clonotype. MiTCR v1.1 was used to align the clonotypes against IMGT TRBV, TRBD and TRBJ reference segments. The analysis was restricted to V-J combinations with a frequency above 0.0001, which together covered just over 99% of the repertoires. A TCS score was defined as the ratio of F50 (clonal expansion) to E x V (chaos), with BLOSUM62-based TCRdist applied between CDR3 peptides within each V-J. Welch's t-statistics and random forest reduced around 520 V-J features to 10 to 15, which were used in a naive Bayes classifier (R e1071). Clones were called with MiXCR by TCRdb after fastp trimmed the public reads at Q25, and only in-frame beta chains were retained. Each record represents a unique CDR3 protein, reported with the most common genes and DNA among its rows. V and J calls and clone size were set by TCRdb, not the authors. For this sample there are roughly 700,000 distinct CDR3 sequences; approximately 15% appear just once. In total, the top ten clones hold less than 20% of the sample.

As encoded in the germline V gene, CDR1 is MDHEN while CDR2 is SYDVKM. Taken from cysteine to phenylalanine, the CDR3 has 13 residues. The entry retains the CDR3 DNA only, 39 bases that are in frame from base 1. At the junction V is shortened by 6 bases and J by 8 bases, with 14 bases in between. The investigation overall reported the following: Sample size was not statistically predetermined, and blinding of investigators to group allocation was not performed. A model built on a 13 V-J signature distinguished ophthalmopathy from stable hyperthyroidism, reaching 87.88% sensitivity and under 84% specificity in cross-validation and 80%/75% in testing. Most expanded thyroid clonotypes (frequency above 0.001) were also found in blood, which suggests that blood repertoires may mirror thyroid immune responses. In validation, progression to ophthalmopathy was predicted by the model with around 71% sensitivity and roughly 76% specificity, a median of around 6.5 months before onset.

A patient counted as having stable Graves' hyperthyroidism if no progression to ophthalmopathy occurred over 18 months of follow-up. Hyperthyroidism patients were newly diagnosed, with disease duration under 2 months, and aged 18 to 65 years. Any patient with an uncontrolled infection, another autoimmune disease, pregnancy or lactation was excluded. Diagnoses were established on the basis of clinical symptoms, serum thyroxine and TRAb, thyroid ultrasound, and orbital computed tomography. PBMCs were separated from 7.5 to 10 ml of fresh peripheral blood using Ficoll-Paque density gradient centrifugation. Trizol reagent was used to extract total RNA, and RNA quality was then checked on an Agilent 2100 Bioanalyzer. On this clonotype: Its antigen remains unidentified. The input lacks base qualities; no much larger clone sits a single base away.

Material for sequencing was blood. The sequence was collected from a man aged 50-59 years with Graves' hyperthyroidism. The chain is encoded by TRBV28 joined to TRBJ2-1; the D gene is perhaps TRBD2, from 6 matching bases. The nucleotides are TGTGCCAGCAGACCCCCACTAGCATATGAGCAGTTCTTC. It specifies CASRPPLAYEQFF.